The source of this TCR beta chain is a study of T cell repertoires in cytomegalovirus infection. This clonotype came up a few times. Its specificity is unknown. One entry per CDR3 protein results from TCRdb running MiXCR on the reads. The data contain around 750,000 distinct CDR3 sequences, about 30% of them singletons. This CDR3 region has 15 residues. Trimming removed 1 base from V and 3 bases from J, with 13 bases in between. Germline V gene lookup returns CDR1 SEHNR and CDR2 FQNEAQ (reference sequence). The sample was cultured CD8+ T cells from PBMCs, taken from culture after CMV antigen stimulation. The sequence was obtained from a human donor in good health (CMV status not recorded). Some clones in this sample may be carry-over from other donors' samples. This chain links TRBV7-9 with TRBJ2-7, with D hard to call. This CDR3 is CASSLGREGDYEQYF. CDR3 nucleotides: TGTGCCAGCAGCTTAGGAAGGGAAGGAGACTACGAGCAGTACTTC.